One and the same sample provided the 14 T cell receptor beta chains below, sequenced in a study of Ad26.COV2.S vaccination and SARS-CoV-2 variants (dated by TCRdb to about 2021). What this sample's treatment or condition label stands for: 19 received Ad26.COV2.S at low or high dose, single or two shots; several received placebo; per-sample allocation not given. Repertoires of vaccine and placebo recipients were sequenced from samples collected on day 63 after the first injection. The library was made by the immunoSEQ multiplex PCR assay. Here the immuneACCESS table is served through TCRdb, limited to in-frame sequences with V and J called. Missing clones are a known gap in these copies; in checked studies unresolved V genes cover under half, and the rest lacks a known reason. The sample yields more than 400,000 clones; roughly 90% were counted once. Less than 2% of the sample is taken by the ten largest.

This sample comprised peripheral blood, obtained in a trial of Ad26.COV2.S vaccine versus placebo. These receptors all stem from a person aged 18-65 years who received the Ad26.COV2.S COVID-19 vaccine or a placebo.

The chain is built from TRBV27 and TRBJ2-7; 7 bases align to TRBD1. Germline assignment: CDR1 MNHEY and CDR2 SMNVEV (reference sequence). This CDR3 comprises 14 residues. V lost 6 bases, J lost 3 bases, and 8 bases stayed unmatched. The CDR3 coding sequence is TGTGCCAGCAGCCCGACAGGGCTAGACTACGAGCAGTACTTC. This gives the protein CASSPTGLDYEQYF.

The rearrangement uses TRBV19 and TRBJ1-2, with D hard to call. Germline CDR1 reads LNHDA; CDR2 reads SQIVND (reference sequence). Between the trimmed V and J ends, which lost 1 base and 6 bases, there was a span of 9 bases. This CDR3 spans 13 amino acids. CDR3 residues: CASSIAARNGYTF. The CDR3 nucleotides read TGTGCCAGTAGTATAGCTGCGCGGAATGGCTACACCTTC.

The V gene is TRBV2, the J gene TRBJ1-3; maybe TRBD1 (5 bases). CDR1 and CDR2 (germline): SNHLY, FYNNEI. V was cut by 4 bases and J by 1 base, with 14 bases left in between. This CDR3 comprises 16 residues. Written as DNA, the CDR3 is TGTGCCAGCAGTGGGGCTTATGGGGGATCTGGAAACACCATATATTTT. Translating it yields CASSGAYGGSGNTIYF.

This clone was observed a single time. Other nucleotide sequences in the sample specify the same CDR3. This chain uses TRBV7-2 with TRBJ2-7; maybe TRBD2 (7 bases). CDR1 is SGHTA, CDR2 FQGNSA, per germline. The CDR3 sequence is 14 residues long. V shed 3 bases and J shed 4 bases, with 13 bases lying between them. The CDR3 coding sequence is TGTGCCAGCAGCTTTGGGGGGGGCAAGTACGAGCAGTACTTC. It codes for CASSFGGGKYEQYF.

This chain links TRBV19 with TRBJ1-1; D is unresolved. The CDR3 totals 11 residues. CDR1 is LNHDA and CDR2 is SQIVND in the germline V gene (reference sequence). V was pared by 5 bases and J by 6 bases, with 7 bases between. For the CDR3, the DNA is TGTGCCAGTAGTGTCATCGCTGAAGCTTTCTTT. This codes for CASSVIAEAFF.

The chain couples TRBV29-1 to TRBJ1-3; maybe TRBD1 (5 bases). V was trimmed by 6 bases and J by 0 bases, leaving 9 bases between them. CDR1 SQVTM and CDR2 ANQGSEA come from the germline V gene. The CDR3 consists of 13 residues. The CDR3 spells CSVPGGSGNTIYF. The CDR3 DNA sequence: TGCAGCGTACCGGGGGGCTCTGGAAACACCATATATTTT.

The chain combines TRBV7-9 with TRBJ1-4, with 7 nucleotides matching TRBD1. The trim removed 1 base at V and 0 bases at J, leaving 8 bases unmatched. The CDR3 totals 18 residues. The V gene's germline CDR1 is SEHNR and CDR2 FQNEAQ (reference sequence). This chain's CDR3 is CASSLGWGQLATNEKLFF. The CDR3 region has the DNA TGTGCCAGCAGCTTAGGGTGGGGACAGCTTGCAACTAATGAAAAACTGTTTTTT.

The rearrangement links TRBV4-1 to TRBJ2-5; a weak D match, TRBD1 (6 bases). The V and J ends lost 1 base and 1 base respectively, with 13 bases between them. CDR1 and CDR2 from the germline V gene are MGHRA and YSYEKL. CDR3 length: 16 amino acids. The CDR3 here is CASSQVWGQTQETQYF. The CDR3, as DNA: TGCGCCAGCAGCCAAGTTTGGGGACAAACCCAAGAGACCCAGTACTTC.

This chain connects TRBV11-2 to TRBJ1-2; D not resolved. CDR3 length: 17 residues. The germline CDR1 and CDR2 sequences are SGHAT and FQNNGV. V was clipped by 1 base and J by 1 base, with 16 bases between them. The CDR3 DNA is TGTGCCAGCAGCTTAGTCCTTTCCGGCCTCTTTAACTATGGCTACACCTTC. This translates into CASSLVLSGLFNYGYTF.

The CDR3 DNA reads as TGTGCCAGCAGCTTGTTGGCTAGCGGGGGGAAAACCAACAATGAGCAGTTCTTC. It is translated as CASSLLASGGKTNNEQFF. The chain carries TRBV5-6 and TRBJ2-1; 11 bases agree with TRBD2. Germline V lookup: CDR1 SGHDT, CDR2 YYEEEE. The CDR3 extends over 18 amino acids. With 1 base clipped from V and 5 bases from J, the junction kept 11 bases outside the gene matches.

The V gene is TRBV19, the J gene TRBJ1-2; a weak D match, TRBD1 (5 bases). Trimming stripped 3 bases from V and 2 bases from J, with 7 bases between. Germline V lookup: CDR1 LNHDA, CDR2 SQIVND (reference sequence). The CDR3 has 13 residues. CDR3 residues: CASSMGRNYGYTF. DNA of the CDR3: TGTGCCAGTAGTATGGGACGGAACTATGGCTACACCTTC.

This clone has only a few counts. In nucleotides, the CDR3 is TGTGCCAGCGGCCGTTCTCGTAATTCACCCCTCCACTTT. This translates into CASGRSRNSPLHF. The chain combines TRBV12-3 or TRBV12-4 with TRBJ1-6; D is unclear. V was shortened by 8 bases and J by 6 bases, with 11 bases between the two germline ends. This CDR3 is built from 13 residues.

The rearrangement links TRBV5-8 to TRBJ1-1, with 11 bases fitting TRBD1. V lost 4 bases to trimming and J lost 6 bases; unmatched junction nucleotides: 5. CDR1 is SGHTS and CDR2 is YDEGEE in the germline V gene. The CDR3 loop spans 14 amino acids. The CDR3 DNA reads as TGTGCCAGCAGCAGGACAGGGGGCTTGCCTGAAGCTTTCTTT. This encodes CASSRTGGLPEAFF.

The chain has TRBV5-1 and TRBJ2-2; TRBD2 agrees at 11 bases. Germline V gives CDR1 SGHRS, CDR2 YFSETQ. This CDR3 spans 15 amino acids. V trimming: 4 bases; J trimming: 6 bases; junction bases outside the gene matches: 5. The CDR3: CASSQLAGEAGELFF. CDR3 sequence (DNA): TGCGCCAGCAGCCAACTAGCGGGGGAGGCCGGGGAGCTGTTTTTT.